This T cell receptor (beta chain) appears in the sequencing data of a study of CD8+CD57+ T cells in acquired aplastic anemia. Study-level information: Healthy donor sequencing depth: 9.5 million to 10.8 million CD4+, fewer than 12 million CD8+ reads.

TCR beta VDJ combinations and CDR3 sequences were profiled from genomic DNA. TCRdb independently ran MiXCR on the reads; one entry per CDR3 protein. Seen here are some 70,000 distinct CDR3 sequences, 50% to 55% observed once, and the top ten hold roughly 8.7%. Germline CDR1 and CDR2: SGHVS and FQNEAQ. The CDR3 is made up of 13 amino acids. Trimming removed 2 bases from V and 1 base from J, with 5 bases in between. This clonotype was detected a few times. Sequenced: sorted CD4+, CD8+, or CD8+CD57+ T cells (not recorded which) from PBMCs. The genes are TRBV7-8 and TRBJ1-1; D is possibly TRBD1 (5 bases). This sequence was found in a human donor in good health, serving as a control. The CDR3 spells CASSLQGNTEAFF. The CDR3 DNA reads TGTGCCAGCAGCTTACAGGGGAACACTGAAGCTTTCTTT.